This T cell receptor (beta chain) was profiled in a study of shared clonotypes between healthy human individuals. Regarding the study as a whole: Researchers sampled only blood; tissue repertoires likely differ. It was anticipated that sequencing depth would influence how many clonotypes donors shared. The generation probabilities recorded for non-shared clonotypes fell below those of clonotypes shared by all four donors. Memory subsets generally showed lower estimated richness than naive subsets.

A note on this clone: Its matching antigen is unknown.

The V and J ends lost 5 bases and 0 bases respectively, with 16 bases between them. From germline, CDR1 is SGHTA and CDR2 FQGNSA. This CDR3 has 17 residues. CD45RO-negative, CCR7-positively selected cells formed the naive CD8 fraction, excluding terminally differentiated effector memory CD45RA+ cells. Measured with immunoSEQ multiplex PCR; TCRdb has only the in-frame clones, and not every one. The data hold more than 2 million clones, with approximately 94% observed a single time. The sequencing input was naive CD8+ T cells sorted from blood. V usage is TRBV7-2 and J usage is TRBJ2-2; no definite D call. The source of this sequence is a man aged 18 to 30 in good health. The CDR3 spells CASSPPPSPPNTGELFF. The CDR3, as DNA: TGTGCCAGCAGCCCTCCTCCCTCACCCCCGAACACCGGGGAGCTGTTTTTT.